This entry concerns a single T cell receptor beta chain. The data belong to a study of blood T cell repertoires in COVID-19. The overall study: In each case, the material was cDNA or gDNA derived from T cells, B-cell-depleted T cells, or PBMCs.

Some clones are missing from TCRdb's copy, which holds only in-frame ones; the method was immunoSEQ multiplex PCR. The repertoire holds just over 250,000 clones, approximately 87% seen once, with approximately 2.3% in the top ten. This clonotype originated in a woman between 50 and 59 years old with acute or convalescent COVID-19. The sample taken for sequencing was peripheral blood.

The CDR3 sequence is CARHPGLAGDEQFF. The DNA of the CDR3 is TGTGCCAGACACCCGGGACTAGCGGGAGATGAGCAGTTCTTC. The J gene is TRBJ2-1, the V gene TRBV5-3; 14 bases fit TRBD2. TRBV5-3 is designated an ORF whose function remains uncertain. The CDR3 sequence is 14 residues long. V gave up 7 bases and J gave up 8 bases; unmatched junction bases: 5.